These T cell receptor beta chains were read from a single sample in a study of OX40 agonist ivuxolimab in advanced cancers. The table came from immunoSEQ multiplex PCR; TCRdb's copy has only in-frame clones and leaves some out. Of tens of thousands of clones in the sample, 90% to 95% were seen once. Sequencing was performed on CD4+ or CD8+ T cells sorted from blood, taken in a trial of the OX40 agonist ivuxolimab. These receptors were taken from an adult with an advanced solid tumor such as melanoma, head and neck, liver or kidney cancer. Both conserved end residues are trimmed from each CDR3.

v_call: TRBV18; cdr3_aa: ASSPNRDTEAF
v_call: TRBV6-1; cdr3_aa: ASSEGRVVRELF
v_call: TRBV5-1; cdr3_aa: ASSLQGAAGGLSSYEQY
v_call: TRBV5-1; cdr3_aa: ASSVQGNGQPQH
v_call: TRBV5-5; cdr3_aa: ASSLTGGETQY
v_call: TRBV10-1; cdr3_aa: ASSEEIRGMGKIDTQY
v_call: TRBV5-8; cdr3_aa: ASSLRGIGNQPQH
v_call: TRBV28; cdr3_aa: ASSQGTGRNYGYT
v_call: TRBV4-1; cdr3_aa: ASSQDLAGLRYEQY
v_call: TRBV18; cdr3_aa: ASSPGQGMMREWY
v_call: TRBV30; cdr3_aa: AWSVIMRGANVLT
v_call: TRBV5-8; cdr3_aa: ASSPGLAGGDTQY
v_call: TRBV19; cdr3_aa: ASSTHVRGHYEQY
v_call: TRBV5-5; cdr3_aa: ASSSRTGGETQY
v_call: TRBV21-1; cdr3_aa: ASSKGLAVYNEQF
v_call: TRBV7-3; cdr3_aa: ASSLSIGGANEKLF
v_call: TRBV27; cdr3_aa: ASSSSAKNIQY
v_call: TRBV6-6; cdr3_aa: ASTQGGETQY
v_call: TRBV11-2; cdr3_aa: ASSYKNTGELF
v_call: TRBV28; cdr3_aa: ASRRGLGYGYT
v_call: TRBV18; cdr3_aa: ASSPTTNARNEQF
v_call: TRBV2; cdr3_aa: ASRTGTAYGYT
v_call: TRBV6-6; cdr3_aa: ASETGVETQY
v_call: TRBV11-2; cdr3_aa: ASSFTGVGYT
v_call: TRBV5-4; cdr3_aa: AGLGFTGELF
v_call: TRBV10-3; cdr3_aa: AISDGYTDTQY
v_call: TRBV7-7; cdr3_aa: ASSSSSGNQETQY
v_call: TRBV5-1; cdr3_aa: ASTLSPEASNTEAF
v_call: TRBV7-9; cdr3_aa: ASSLAGDGYT
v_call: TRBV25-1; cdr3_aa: ASQPAGGLRADTQY
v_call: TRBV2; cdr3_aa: ASTEYTGGEQY
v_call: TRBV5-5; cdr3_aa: ASSDSGTNTGELF
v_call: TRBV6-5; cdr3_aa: ASSYSIGGTNEKLF
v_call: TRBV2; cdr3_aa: ASSPWTNYEQY
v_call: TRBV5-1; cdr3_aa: ASRVQYRDRRHNEQF
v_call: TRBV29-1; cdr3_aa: SVKGGTSYEQY
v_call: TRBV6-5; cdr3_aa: ASSPTLTGELF